Sequencing of this T cell receptor beta chain was carried out in a study of T cell responses to AZD1222 COVID-19 vaccine. The germline gives CDR1 WSHSY, CDR2 SAAADI. The CDR3 has 13 residues. Trimming took off 6 bases at V and 6 bases at J, with 12 bases between the two ends. Only in-frame clones appear in the TCRdb table, and some are missing; sequencing was by immunoSEQ multiplex PCR. The top ten clones hold more than 3% of a sample with about 150,000 clones, about 90% of them seen once. This clone was observed a single time. No antigen is known for it. Whole-study findings and limits: Seropositive at baseline were only a handful of AZD1222 recipients. A mostly white British donor set with more females was recruited, and clonal diversity was possibly underestimated. Close to half of spike-specific TCRs reportedly recognize unmutated variant regions. The study found vaccine-associated CD4 TCRs spanning spike, dominant at 160-218 and 743-854.

This TCR derives from an adult in good health. The rearrangement links TRBV10-2 to TRBJ2-1; D unresolved. Sequenced here: peripheral blood, sampled on day 0 of AZD1222 vaccination. CDR3 residues: CASRDPGLNEQFF. DNA of the CDR3: TGCGCCAGCAGGGATCCAGGCCTCAATGAGCAGTTCTTC.